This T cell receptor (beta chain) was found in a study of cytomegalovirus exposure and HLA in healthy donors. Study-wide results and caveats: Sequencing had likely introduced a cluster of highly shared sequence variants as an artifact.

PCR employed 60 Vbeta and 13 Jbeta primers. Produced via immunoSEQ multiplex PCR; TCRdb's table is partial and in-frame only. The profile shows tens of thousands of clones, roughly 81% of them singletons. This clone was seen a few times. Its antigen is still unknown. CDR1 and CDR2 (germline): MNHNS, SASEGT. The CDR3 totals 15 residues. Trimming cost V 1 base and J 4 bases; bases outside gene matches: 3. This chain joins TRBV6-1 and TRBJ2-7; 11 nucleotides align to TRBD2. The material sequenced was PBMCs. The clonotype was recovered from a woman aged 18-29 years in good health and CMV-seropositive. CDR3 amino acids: CASSEEPSGGYEQYF. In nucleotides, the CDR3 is TGTGCCAGCAGTGAAGAGCCTAGCGGGGGGTACGAGCAGTACTTC.